A single sample gave rise to the 26 T cell receptor beta chains below, sequenced in a study of memory CD4+ T cells and cytomegalovirus serostatus. Single viable CD3+CD4+CD8-CD45RO+ cells were sorted as the memory CD4+ T cells. Some clones are missing from TCRdb's copy, which holds only in-frame ones; the method was immunoSEQ multiplex PCR. Here the sample spans tens of thousands of clones, approximately 74% being singletons. Sequenced: memory CD4+ T cells from blood. The origin of the receptors is an adult in good health and CMV-seropositive.

This clone was seen a handful of times. The rearrangement uses TRBV2 and TRBJ2-7; 10 nucleotides line up with TRBD1. This CDR3 comprises 14 residues. V shed 8 bases, J shed 1 base, and the junction held 5 bases outside the gene matches. Germline values: CDR1 SNHLY, CDR2 FYNNEI. In DNA form, the CDR3 reads TGTGCCAGCCAAGGGACAGGGGCATCCTACGAGCAGTACTTC. It codes for CASQGTGASYEQYF.

J is TRBJ2-2 and V is TRBV18, with D hard to call. The length of the CDR3 is 14 residues. The V gene lost 3 bases and the J gene lost 5 bases, with 10 bases spanning the gap. CDR1 and CDR2 from the germline V gene are KGHSH and LQKENI. In DNA form, the CDR3 reads TGTGCCAGCTCACCGGACCCGAGGACCGGGGAGCTGTTTTTT. Protein: CASSPDPRTGELFF.

The rearrangement links TRBV4-1 to TRBJ1-3; 10 bases match TRBD1. The germline gives CDR1 MGHRA, CDR2 YSYEKL. V lost 5 bases and J lost 4; bases outside the gene matches: 5. The length of the CDR3 is 15 residues. The CDR3 DNA follows: TGCGCCAGCAGCGGGGGACAGGGGTCGGGAAACACCATATATTTT. As protein: CASSGGQGSGNTIYF.

This clone came up a few times. The genes are TRBV6-1 and TRBJ2-5; 9 bases map to TRBD2. The V and J ends lost 8 bases and 2 bases, in that order; junction bases with no gene match: 6. Germline assignment: CDR1 MNHNS and CDR2 SASEGT. The CDR3 consists of 14 residues. The CDR3 nucleotides read TGTGCCAGCGGTCTAGCGGGGAGTCAAGAGACCCAGTACTTC. This gives the protein CASGLAGSQETQYF.

V and J are TRBV6-5 and TRBJ1-3; D may be TRBD1 (6 bases). The CDR3 has 15 residues. Germline values: CDR1 MNHEY, CDR2 SVGAGI. Deletions cut 5 bases from V and 0 bases from J, with 11 bases between. Here the CDR3 DNA reads TGTGCCAGCAGTACGGGGGGCCTCTCTGGAAACACCATATATTTT. The encoded protein is CASSTGGLSGNTIYF.

The rearrangement uses TRBV2 and TRBJ2-5, with no clear D. This CDR3 is built from 13 residues. The ends were cut back, 7 bases at V and 5 bases at J, with 14 bases in the middle. Germline CDR1 SNHLY, CDR2 FYNNEI. DNA of the CDR3: TGTGCCAGCACCCCGAACCTGGGGGAGACCCAGTACTTC. Its translation is CASTPNLGETQYF. Full variable domain (outside the CDR3, taken from reference TRBV2 and TRBJ2-5): EPEVTQTPSHQVTQMGQEVILRCVPISNHLYFYWYRQILGQKVEFLVSFYNNEISEKSEIFDDQFSVERPDGSNFTLKIRSTKLEDSAMYFCASTPNLGETQYFGPGTRLLVL.

The chain recombines TRBV4-3 with TRBJ2-3, with TRBD1 matching over 7 bases. Trimming removed 2 bases from V and 2 bases from J; junction bases left unmatched: 13. CDR1 LGHNA and CDR2 YSLEER come from the germline V gene. The CDR3 is 18 amino acids. As DNA, the CDR3 is TGCGCCAGCAGCCAATTCACCGGGACAGACCATAACACAGATACGCAGTATTTT. The encoded protein is CASSQFTGTDHNTDTQYF.

This clone was picked up many times. The chain uses TRBV5-1 and TRBJ2-2, with D possibly being TRBD2 (5 bases). The germline CDR1 and CDR2 sequences are SGHRS and YFSETQ. Trimming pared 4 bases from V and 1 base from J, leaving 14 bases between. The CDR3 runs to 16 residues. The CDR3 nucleotides are TGCGCCAGCAGCCCTCCCAGCGGAATGAACACCGGGGAGCTGTTTTTT. It codes for CASSPPSGMNTGELFF.

J is TRBJ1-1 and V is TRBV7-9, with 8 bases matching TRBD1. Germline CDR1 and CDR2: SEHNR and FQNEAQ (reference sequence). V was pared by 5 bases and J by 3 bases, with 2 bases of the junction left unmatched. The CDR3 covers 13 residues. CDR3 in amino acids: CASSADRDTEAFF. Here the CDR3 DNA reads TGTGCCAGCAGCGCGGACAGGGACACTGAAGCTTTCTTT.

This clone has only a few counts. The chain uses TRBV6-5 and TRBJ1-2; no clear D. The V gene lost 10 bases and the J gene lost 1 base, with 10 bases spanning the gap. There are 12 residues in the CDR3. CDR1 and CDR2 from the germline V gene are MNHEY and SVGAGI. The CDR3 loop reads CATRRGNYGYTF. The CDR3 DNA reads as TGTGCCACCCGACGGGGTAACTATGGCTACACCTTC.

This clone has only a few counts. The gene calls are TRBV19 and TRBJ1-5; 11 nucleotides agree with TRBD1. V dropped 6 bases and J dropped 4; count of bases not matched to a gene: 5. The germline gives CDR1 LNHDA, CDR2 SQIVND (reference sequence). The CDR3 totals 15 residues. The CDR3 bases are TGTGCCAGTAGCCGGGGGACAGGGGGGAATCAGCCCCAGCATTTT. It is translated as CASSRGTGGNQPQHF. Full variable domain (rest looked up from reference TRBV19 and TRBJ1-5): DGGITQSPKYLFRKEGQNVTLSCEQNLNHDAMYWYRQDPGQGLRLIYYSQIVNDFQKGDIAEGYSVSREKKESFPLTVTSAQKNPTAFYLCASSRGTGGNQPQHFGDGTRLSIL.

The V call is TRBV9, the J call TRBJ1-2, with D hard to call. This CDR3 has 15 residues. Germline V lookup: CDR1 SGDLS, CDR2 YYNGEE. V was cut by 0 bases and J by 8 bases, with 17 bases left in between. CDR3 region: CASSVAGRPSGGYTF. DNA for the CDR3: TGTGCCAGCAGCGTAGCCGGCAGGCCTTCGGGCGGCTACACCTTC.

DNA of the CDR3: TGTGCCAGCAGCTTCGACCCTGCGGGCGCTGAAGCTTTCTTT. It translates to CASSFDPAGAEAFF. The chain couples TRBV5-4 to TRBJ1-1; D is unclear. In germline, CDR1 is SGHNT, CDR2 YYREEE (reference sequence). The CDR3 length is 14 residues. V lost 2 bases and J 6 bases, leaving 14 bases between the germline ends.

The V call is TRBV18, the J call TRBJ2-3; no reliable D call. Germline V lookup: CDR1 KGHSH, CDR2 LQKENI. Deletions cut 6 bases from V and 1 base from J, with 11 bases between. The CDR3 consists of 14 residues. The CDR3 protein is CASSRSSRTDTQYF. CDR3 nucleotide sequence: TGTGCCAGCTCTCGAAGCAGTCGCACAGATACGCAGTATTTT.

This clone was found a few times. J is TRBJ1-6 and V is TRBV5-1; D perhaps matches TRBD1 (5 bases). The CDR3 is made up of 19 amino acids. Looked up from germline, CDR1 is SGHRS and CDR2 is YFSETQ. The V and J ends lost 1 base and 7 bases respectively, with 24 bases between them. CDR3 in amino acids: CASSLFFSEPGRGNSPLHF. Here the CDR3 DNA reads TGCGCCAGCAGCTTGTTTTTCTCGGAGCCGGGACGGGGAAATTCACCCCTCCACTTT.

With regard to this clone: A junction end diverges from the germline sequence, so it may reflect a read error. The V gene is TRBV7-7, the J gene TRBJ2-3; D is undetermined. The CDR3 extends over 15 amino acids. CDR1 and CDR2 from the germline V gene are SSHAT and FNYEAQ (reference sequence). CDR3 sequence (DNA): TGTGCTAGCAGCCCATCTAGGAGCGTGGCAGATACGCAGTATTTT. Translating gives CASSPSRSVADTQYF.

The chain uses TRBV21-1 and TRBJ2-5. TRBV21-1 is marked as a pseudogene. The CDR3 is made up of 16 amino acids. This CDR3 reads CASSKGTATTQETQYF. CDR3 sequence (DNA): TGTGCCAGCAGCAAAGGAACCGCGACGACCCAAGAGACCCAGTACTTC.

The V call is TRBV5-1, the J call TRBJ2-2, with 9 bases fitting TRBD1. The V gene's germline CDR1 is SGHRS and CDR2 YFSETQ. The CDR3 totals 16 residues. V shed 0 bases and J 5 bases; nucleotides not matched to a gene: 5. CDR3 protein: CASSLDGTGRTGELFF. Written as DNA, the CDR3 is TGCGCCAGCAGCTTGGACGGGACAGGGCGGACCGGGGAGCTGTTTTTT.

Notes on this clone: One end of the junction varies from germline; a read error may be responsible. The V call is TRBV6-4, the J call TRBJ1-2; 10 nucleotides agree with TRBD1. CDR3 length: 17 amino acids. From germline, CDR1 is MRHNA and CDR2 SNTAGT. The CDR3 DNA reads as TGTGCCAGCAGTCGTTTAAAAAGGGACAGGGGAAACTCTGGCTACACCTTC. It codes for CASSRLKRDRGNSGYTF.

The chain couples TRBV10-2 to TRBJ2-5, with 9 bases identical to TRBD2. The V gene end was trimmed by 1 base and the J gene end by 0 bases; junction bases not matched to a gene: 6. Germline V gene lookup returns CDR1 WSHSY and CDR2 SAAADI. There are 17 residues in the CDR3. CDR3: CASSEWLAGAYQETQYF. The CDR3 bases are TGCGCCAGCAGTGAGTGGTTAGCGGGGGCCTACCAAGAGACCCAGTACTTC.

A few counts support this clone. The V call is TRBV11-2, the J call TRBJ1-4, with D possibly being TRBD1 (6 bases). The germline V gene encodes CDR1 SGHAT and CDR2 FQNNGV. V shed 5 bases and J shed 4 bases, with 11 bases lying between them. There are 14 residues in the CDR3. CDR3 sequence (DNA): TGTGCCAGCAGCACAAACAGGGTTAATGAAAAACTGTTTTTT. Protein product: CASSTNRVNEKLFF.

This clone was detected only once. The chain links TRBV29-1 to TRBJ1-2; tentative D call: TRBD1 (5 bases). The CDR3 covers 14 residues. In germline, CDR1 is SQVTM, CDR2 ANQGSEA. V lost 1 base to trimming and J lost 2 bases, with 11 bases between them. For the CDR3, the DNA is TGCAGCGTTGAAGCCTCTAGGGGAAACTATGGCTACACCTTC. Translation: CSVEASRGNYGYTF.

The chain links TRBV5-1 to TRBJ2-2; a weak D match, TRBD1 (6 bases). V was pared by 4 bases and J by 2 bases, with 18 bases between. CDR3 length: 17 residues. Germline loops: CDR1 SGHRS, CDR2 YFSETQ. DNA of the CDR3: TGCGCCAGCAGCCTCTCGGCTTGGACAGATAACACCGGGGAGCTGTTTTTT. Amino acids: CASSLSAWTDNTGELFF.

J is TRBJ2-7 and V is TRBV2; a weak D match, TRBD1 (5 bases). The germline V gene encodes CDR1 SNHLY and CDR2 FYNNEI. V dropped 6 bases and J dropped 2 bases, with 11 bases sitting between them. The CDR3 spans 13 residues. The CDR3 protein is CASSRQQTYEQYF. DNA for the CDR3: TGTGCCAGCAGCAGACAGCAAACCTACGAGCAGTACTTC.

The chain couples TRBV6-6 to TRBJ2-7, with 8 bases lining up with TRBD2. Germline CDR1 reads MNHNY; CDR2 reads SVGAGI (reference sequence). The CDR3 consists of 14 residues. The V segment lost 3 bases and the J segment 6 bases; nucleotides outside the gene matches: 7. In nucleotides, the CDR3 is TGTGCCAGCAGTTATTCCGGGACTAGTGGCGAGCAGTACTTC. Translation gives CASSYSGTSGEQYF.

This sequence joins TRBV5-4 and TRBJ1-4, with 7 bases fitting TRBD1. The CDR3 is 16 amino acids. Per germline, CDR1 SGHNT and CDR2 YYREEE (reference sequence). V shed 4 bases, J shed 0 bases, and the junction held 6 bases outside the gene matches. The CDR3 sequence: CASSGGTAPTNEKLFF. The CDR3, as DNA: TGTGCCAGCAGCGGCGGGACAGCACCAACTAATGAAAAACTGTTTTTT.